The next 15 T cell receptor beta chains were all read from a single sample in a study of beta chain features in type 1 diabetes. These receptors' targets are unknown. Study-wide results and caveats: In all four CD4+ subsets, TCRB CDR3 length was significantly, moderately reduced in type 1 diabetes.

The sequenced template was cDNA made from the entire isolated RNA. TCRdb keeps only in-frame clones here, not all; method: immunoSEQ multiplex PCR. The profile shows under 200,000 clones, about a tenth of them singletons. Sequenced sample: central memory CD4+ T cells from blood. These TCRs come from a man aged 25 to 45 with type 1 diabetes.

The CDR3 DNA reads TGCGCCAGCAGCCGGGACAGTGTCTCTGGGGCCAACGTCCTGACTTTC. Translating gives CASSRDSVSGANVLTF. The chain carries TRBV5-1 and TRBJ2-6, with 7 bases matching TRBD1. The CDR3 is made up of 16 amino acids. Trimming took 4 bases from V and 0 from J; bases not matched to a gene: 4. Germline V CDR1 and CDR2: SGHRS, YFSETQ. Using reference TRBV5-1 and TRBJ2-6 for the parts outside the CDR3, the full variable domain is KAGVTQTPRYLIKTRGQQVTLSCSPISGHRSVSWYQQTPGQGLQFLFEYFSETQRNKGNFPGRFSGRQFSNSRSEMNVSTLELGDSALYLCASSRDSVSGANVLTFGAGSRLTVL.

Only a few counts were recorded for this clone. The rearrangement links TRBV4-3 to TRBJ2-7, with 7 bases matching TRBD2. V lost 4 bases, J lost 4 bases, and 13 bases stayed unmatched. The CDR3 covers 16 residues. CDR1 LGHNA and CDR2 YSLEER come from the germline V gene. CDR3 sequence: CASSRWELFGGYEQYF. In DNA, the CDR3 is TGCGCCAGCAGCCGATGGGAACTTTTCGGGGGGTACGAGCAGTACTTC.

J is TRBJ1-2 and V is TRBV5-4; 11 positions agree with TRBD1. Germline trimming cut 4 bases from V and 5 bases from J; bases unmatched to any gene: 7. Germline V gives CDR1 SGHNT, CDR2 YYREEE (reference sequence). The CDR3 is 15 amino acids. The CDR3 loop is CASSTGQGATYGYTF. The DNA of the CDR3 is TGTGCCAGCAGCACTGGACAGGGGGCGACGTATGGCTACACCTTC.

The chain has TRBV7-2 and TRBJ2-7; 8 bases map to TRBD1. V lost 5 bases, J lost 6 bases, and 6 bases stayed unmatched. CDR3 length: 13 residues. Germline CDR1 and CDR2: SGHTA and FQGNSA. This CDR3 reads CASSSGQGREQYF. In DNA form, the CDR3 reads TGTGCCAGCAGCAGCGGACAGGGTCGCGAGCAGTACTTC. Together with reference TRBV7-2 and TRBJ2-7, the CDR3 gives the full variable domain: GAGVSQSPSNKVTEKGKDVELRCDPISGHTALYWYRQSLGQGLEFLIYFQGNSAPDKSGLPSDRFSAERTGGSVSTLTIQRTQQEDSAVYLCASSSGQGREQYFGPGTRLTVT.

This clone was seen many times. This chain joins TRBV7-9 and TRBJ1-1; D remains unclear. Trimming removed 3 bases at V and 0 bases at J, with 2 bases between. The CDR3 is 12 amino acids. Germline assignment: CDR1 SEHNR and CDR2 FQNEAQ (reference sequence). As DNA, the CDR3 is TGTGCCAGCAGCTTCATGAACACTGAAGCTTTCTTT. Its protein product is CASSFMNTEAFF.

V and J are TRBV5-1 and TRBJ2-7; TRBD2 matches at 8 bases. V lost 3 bases, J lost 5 bases, and 10 bases stayed unmatched. Germline lookup yields CDR1 SGHRS and CDR2 YFSETQ. CDR3 length: 15 residues. CDR3 protein: CASSSRPGAGDEQYF. The DNA of the CDR3 is TGCGCCAGCAGCTCGCGGCCGGGAGCGGGAGACGAGCAGTACTTC.

This chain joins TRBV29-1 and TRBJ2-1; 10 nucleotides align to TRBD2. The germline gives CDR1 SQVTM, CDR2 ANQGSEA. V lost 2 bases, J lost 3 bases, and 4 bases stayed unmatched. The CDR3 extends over 15 amino acids. CDR3 coding DNA: TGCAGCGTTGAACCGGGACTAGCGTTCTACAATGAGCAGTTCTTC. Translation gives CSVEPGLAFYNEQFF.

This clone was counted a few times. J is TRBJ2-2 and V is TRBV5-4, with TRBD2 identical over 14 bases. The CDR3 extends over 18 amino acids. Germline-derived CDR1 and CDR2 are SGHNT and YYREEE (reference sequence). After removal of 0 bases from V and 4 bases from J, the junction contained 5 bases not matched to a gene. DNA of the CDR3: TGTGCCAGCAGCTTGGGACTAGCGGGAGGGTCGACCACCGGGGAGCTGTTTTTT. The encoded protein is CASSLGLAGGSTTGELFF.

V gene TRBV2 combines with J gene TRBJ2-1, with D possibly being TRBD1 (7 bases). The germline V gene has CDR1 SNHLY and CDR2 FYNNEI. The CDR3 has 14 amino acids. With 6 bases removed from V and 6 bases from J, the gap between germline ends came to 15 bases. The CDR3 region is CASRKGGDSNEQFF. The CDR3 bases are TGTGCCAGCAGGAAAGGAGGGGACAGCAATGAGCAGTTCTTC. Full variable domain (remainder filled in from reference TRBV2 and TRBJ2-1): EPEVTQTPSHQVTQMGQEVILRCVPISNHLYFYWYRQILGQKVEFLVSFYNNEISEKSEIFDDQFSVERPDGSNFTLKIRSTKLEDSAMYFCASRKGGDSNEQFFGPGTRLTVL.

This clone was seen a few times. This chain uses TRBV5-6 with TRBJ2-7, with D perhaps matching TRBD1 (6 bases). The CDR3 is 14 residues long. Germline-derived CDR1 and CDR2 are SGHDT and YYEEEE. Between the trimmed V and J ends, which lost 2 bases and 4 bases, there was a span of 13 bases. The CDR3, as DNA: TGTGCCAGCAGCTTTTGGGGGCCAGGTTACGAGCAGTACTTC. As protein: CASSFWGPGYEQYF.

The V and J genes are TRBV11-3 and TRBJ2-5; D is undetermined. Germline assignment: CDR1 SGHNT and CDR2 YENEEA. V dropped 2 bases and J dropped 5 bases, with 6 bases sitting between them. This CDR3 contains 12 residues. In nucleotides, the CDR3 is TGTGCCAGCAGCTTACGTGGCGAGACCCAGTACTTC. It is translated as CASSLRGETQYF.

This clone was counted between two and nine times. V and J are TRBV30 and TRBJ1-4; possible D gene TRBD1, 5 bases. CDR3 length: 14 amino acids. Trimming stripped 4 bases from V and 7 bases from J, with 16 bases between. From germline, CDR1 is GTSNPN and CDR2 SVGIG (reference sequence). The CDR3 DNA reads TGTGCCTGGACCGAAGACAGCGTTGCTGAAAAACTGTTTTTT. It codes for CAWTEDSVAEKLFF. Together with reference TRBV30 and TRBJ1-4, the CDR3 gives the full variable domain: SQTIHQWPATLVQPVGSPLSLECTVEGTSNPNLYWYRQAAGRGLQLLFYSVGIGQISSEVPQNLSASRPQDRQFILSSKKLLLSDSGFYLCAWTEDSVAEKLFFGSGTQLSVL.

This clone was found a few times. V is TRBV18 and J is TRBJ1-4; no firm D call. The V and J ends lost 2 bases and 8 bases respectively, with 12 bases between them. CDR1 and CDR2 (germline): KGHSH, LQKENI. The CDR3 loop spans 14 amino acids. The CDR3, as DNA: TGTGCCAGCTCACCAACCGGAGGAGGGGAAAAACTGTTTTTT. Its translation: CASSPTGGGEKLFF.

The gene calls are TRBV6-5 and TRBJ1-2, with no clear D. This CDR3 has 12 residues. CDR1 and CDR2 from the germline V gene are MNHEY and SVGAGI. Deletions cut 8 bases from V and 9 bases from J, with 16 bases between. The CDR3 bases are TGTGCCAGCCGAAACGGGTTGAGCAGCTACACCTTC. Translation: CASRNGLSSYTF.

J is TRBJ2-2 and V is TRBV11-3; 10 nucleotides agree with TRBD2. With 6 bases clipped from V and 6 bases from J, the junction kept 7 bases outside the gene matches. This CDR3 region has 15 residues. Germline V gene lookup returns CDR1 SGHNT and CDR2 YENEEA. In DNA form, the CDR3 reads TGTGCCAGCAGGTTAACTAGCGGGAATGCCGGGGAGCTGTTTTTT. It encodes CASRLTSGNAGELFF.